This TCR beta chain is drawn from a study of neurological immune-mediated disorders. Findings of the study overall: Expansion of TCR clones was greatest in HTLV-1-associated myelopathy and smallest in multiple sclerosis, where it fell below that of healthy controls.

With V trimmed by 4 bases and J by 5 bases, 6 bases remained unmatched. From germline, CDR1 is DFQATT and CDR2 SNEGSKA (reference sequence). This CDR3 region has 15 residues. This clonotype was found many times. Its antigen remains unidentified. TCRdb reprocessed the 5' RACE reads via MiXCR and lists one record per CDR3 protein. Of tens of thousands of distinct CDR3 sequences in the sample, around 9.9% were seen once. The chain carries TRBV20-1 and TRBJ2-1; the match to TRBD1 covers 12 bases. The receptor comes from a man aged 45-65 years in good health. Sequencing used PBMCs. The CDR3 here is CSANSGQGANNEQFF. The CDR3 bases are TGCAGTGCTAACTCGGGACAGGGGGCTAACAATGAGCAGTTCTTC.